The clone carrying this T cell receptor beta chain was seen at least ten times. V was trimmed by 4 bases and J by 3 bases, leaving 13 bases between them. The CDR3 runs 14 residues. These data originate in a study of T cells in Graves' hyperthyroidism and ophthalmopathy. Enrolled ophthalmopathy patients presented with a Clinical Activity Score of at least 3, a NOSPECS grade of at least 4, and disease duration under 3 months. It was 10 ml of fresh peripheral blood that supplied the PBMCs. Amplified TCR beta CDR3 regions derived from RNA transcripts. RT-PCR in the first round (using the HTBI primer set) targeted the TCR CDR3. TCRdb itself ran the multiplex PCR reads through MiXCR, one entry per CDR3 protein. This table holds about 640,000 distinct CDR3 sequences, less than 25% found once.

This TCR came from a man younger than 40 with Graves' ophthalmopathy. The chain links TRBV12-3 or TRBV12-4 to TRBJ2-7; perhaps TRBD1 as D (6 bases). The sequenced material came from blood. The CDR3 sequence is CASSSPGELYEQYF. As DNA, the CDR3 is TGTGCCAGCAGTTCCCCAGGGGAACTCTACGAGCAGTACTTC.